This TCR beta chain was found in a study of cytomegalovirus exposure and HLA in healthy donors. Turning to the study itself: Falling in the Caucasian-associated ancestry cluster were about 82% of under 500 genotyped donors.

Whole-study findings and limits: For TCR beta chains, V- and J-gene trimming was later linked to a missense DCLRE1C variant.

A remark on this clone: Its antigen is undetermined.

Amplification used 60 Vbeta primers and 13 Jbeta primers. Sequenced by immunoSEQ multiplex PCR; TCRdb stores in-frame clones only, minus some. The sample contains 100,000 or so clones, around 84% of which appear only once. Per germline, CDR1 MNHEY and CDR2 SVGAGI. The CDR3 extends over 16 amino acids. Trimming removed 0 bases from V and 6 bases from J, with 18 bases in between. The rearrangement uses TRBV6-5 and TRBJ2-7; no clear D. Sequenced material: PBMCs. This clonotype was sampled from a man aged 18-30 years in good health and CMV-seronegative. Written as DNA, the CDR3 is TGTGCCAGCAGTTACTCGACTGGCCTTCCCCCCCGCGAGCAGTACTTC. Encoded protein: CASSYSTGLPPREQYF.